This section outlines one T cell receptor (beta chain) sequence together with its context. This table comes from immunoSEQ multiplex PCR, and its TCRdb copy is limited to in-frame clones, with some not included. The sample includes tens of thousands of clones, approximately 90% of them seen just once. The sample originates from a study of T cell changes during pregnancy in multiple sclerosis. The CDR3 consists of 14 residues. The V gene's germline CDR1 is SGHDN and CDR2 FVKESK. With 8 bases clipped from V and 8 bases from J, the junction kept 9 bases outside the gene matches. This receptor was taken from a female donor with multiple sclerosis, enrolled in a pregnancy study. This sequence joins TRBV14 and TRBJ2-1; TRBD1 aligns across 10 bases. Material: peripheral blood, obtained before pregnancy. CDR3 region: CASAKGQGKYEQFF. DNA for the CDR3: TGTGCCAGCGCTAAGGGACAGGGGAAGTATGAGCAGTTCTTC. Variable domain in full (rest from reference TRBV14 and TRBJ2-1): EAGVTQFPSHSVIEKGQTVTLRCDPISGHDNLYWYRRVMGKEIKFLLHFVKESKQDESGMPNNRFLAERTGGTYSTLKVQPAELEDSGVYFCASAKGQGKYEQFFGPGTRLTVL.